Listed here are 27 T cell receptor beta chains from one sample, sequenced in a study of blood T cell repertoires in COVID-19. Sequencing was performed with immunoSEQ multiplex PCR; in TCRdb, only in-frame clones are kept and a portion is missing. Found here are 250,000 to 350,000 clones, around four fifths of them singletons; the top ten hold around 4.5%. Sequencing was performed on peripheral blood. The receptors were sampled from a woman aged 45-65 years with active or convalescent COVID-19.

The chain couples TRBV18 to TRBJ1-3; TRBD1 matches 8 bases. Germline V gene sequence: CDR1 KGHSH, CDR2 LQKENI. Unmatched junction bases numbered 12, after V lost 7 bases and J lost 1 base. The CDR3 consists of 17 residues. DNA for the CDR3: TGTGCCAGCTTTCCGCCCGGGACAGGCTCTTCTGGAAACACCATATATTTT. This sequence encodes CASFPPGTGSSGNTIYF.

The chain has TRBV7-3 and TRBJ2-1, with 7 bases lining up with TRBD1. From germline, CDR1 is SGHTA and CDR2 FQGTGA. The CDR3 runs to 11 residues. The ends lost 5 bases at V and 13 bases at J; junction bases unmatched: 5. In nucleotides, the CDR3 is TGTGCCAGCAGCCCCGGGACAGAACAGTTCTTC. Protein sequence: CASSPGTEQFF.

The chain joins TRBV2 to TRBJ2-1; 14 nucleotides match TRBD2. CDR1 is SNHLY, CDR2 FYNNEI, per germline. This CDR3 has 13 residues. The J segment lost 6 bases and the V segment lost 10 bases, leaving 2 bases of the junction unmatched. This chain's CDR3 is CATGLAGVNEQFF. The CDR3 bases are TGTGCCACGGGACTAGCGGGAGTCAATGAGCAGTTCTTC.

V gene TRBV19 combines with J gene TRBJ2-7, with D maybe TRBD2 (6 bases). Trimming stripped 5 bases from V and 3 bases from J, with 17 bases between. This CDR3 spans 15 amino acids. Germline CDR1 and CDR2: LNHDA and SQIVND (reference sequence). CDR3 coding DNA: TGTGCCAGTAGTGTCCAACCCGGGACTGGCTACGAGCAGTACTTC. It translates to CASSVQPGTGYEQYF.

V and J are TRBV7-2 and TRBJ1-2, with no clear D. V dropped 3 bases and J dropped 6 bases, with 17 bases sitting between them. The germline gives CDR1 SGHTA, CDR2 FQGNSA. The CDR3 spans 15 residues. CDR3 nucleotide sequence: TGTGCCAGCAGCTTCTTATCCGGAGGGCGCAATGGCTACACCTTC. Amino acids: CASSFLSGGRNGYTF.

This CDR3 reads CASSEGLAGGGLAQYF. The CDR3 DNA reads as TGTGCCAGCAGTGAAGGACTAGCGGGAGGGGGGCTGGCGCAGTACTTC. The chain carries TRBV2 and TRBJ2-7; 14 bases align to TRBD2. CDR1 SNHLY and CDR2 FYNNEI come from the germline V gene. The CDR3 is made up of 16 amino acids. Unmatched junction bases numbered 8, after V lost 1 base and J lost 9 bases.

The rearrangement joins TRBV29-1 to TRBJ2-5, with a possible D match to TRBD1 (5 bases). The germline CDR1 and CDR2 sequences are SQVTM and ANQGSEA. V dropped 0 bases and J dropped 4 bases, with 12 bases sitting between them. CDR3 length: 14 residues. DNA of the CDR3: TGCAGCGTTGAAGACCCTGCGCAGGGAGAGACCCAGTACTTC. As protein: CSVEDPAQGETQYF.

The rearrangement joins TRBV4-1 to TRBJ1-4; 10 nucleotides align to TRBD1. CDR1 is MGHRA and CDR2 is YSYEKL in the germline V gene. The CDR3 sequence is 15 residues long. The V gene end was trimmed by 8 bases and the J gene end by 8 bases; junction bases not matched to a gene: 11. The CDR3 DNA reads as TGCGCCAGCGGAGTCTCCGGGACAGGGGCCGAAAAACTGTTTTTT. Protein product: CASGVSGTGAEKLFF.

J is TRBJ2-1 and V is TRBV18; D is possibly TRBD2 (6 bases). Germline values: CDR1 KGHSH, CDR2 LQKENI. V shed 3 bases and J shed 9 bases, with 9 bases lying between them. The CDR3 runs to 12 residues. The CDR3 reads CASSPLGGEQFF. The CDR3 DNA follows: TGTGCCAGCTCACCGCTCGGGGGTGAGCAGTTCTTC.

The chain is built from TRBV5-8 and TRBJ2-2; 12 bases are shared with TRBD2. The CDR3 length is 16 residues. The V gene's germline CDR1 is SGHTS and CDR2 YDEGEE. V shed 4 bases, J shed 7 bases, and the junction held 8 bases outside the gene matches. This CDR3 is CASSAGLAGRSGELFF. DNA of the CDR3: TGTGCCAGCAGCGCAGGACTAGCGGGAAGGAGCGGGGAGCTGTTTTTT.

The rearrangement uses TRBV2 and TRBJ2-5; 8 bases are a match to TRBD2. Trimming cost V 5 bases and J 5 bases; bases outside gene matches: 7. The germline V gene has CDR1 SNHLY and CDR2 FYNNEI. The CDR3 is 14 residues long. Here the CDR3 reads CASSRTSYMETQYF. The CDR3 DNA sequence: TGTGCCAGCAGTCGGACTAGCTACATGGAGACCCAGTACTTC. Full variable domain (remainder filled in from reference TRBV2 and TRBJ2-5): EPEVTQTPSHQVTQMGQEVILRCVPISNHLYFYWYRQILGQKVEFLVSFYNNEISEKSEIFDDQFSVERPDGSNFTLKIRSTKLEDSAMYFCASSRTSYMETQYFGPGTRLLVL.

The gene calls are TRBV6-6 and TRBJ1-3, with no clear D. Germline values: CDR1 MNHNY, CDR2 SVGAGI (reference sequence). The CDR3 totals 16 residues. Deletions cut 6 bases from V and 0 bases from J, with 15 bases between. CDR3 residues: CASRTGRSDSGNTIYF. CDR3 DNA: TGTGCCAGCAGGACCGGGAGATCAGACTCTGGAAACACCATATATTTT.

This sequence joins TRBV5-1 and TRBJ2-4; D is ambiguous. With 1 base removed from V and 1 base from J, the gap between germline ends came to 15 bases. The CDR3 is 17 amino acids. Germline CDR1 is SGHRS and CDR2 is YFSETQ. CDR3 sequence reads: CASSLLLRGDAKNIQYF. CDR3 DNA sequence: TGCGCCAGCAGCTTGCTTTTGCGAGGCGACGCCAAAAACATTCAGTACTTC.

The genes are TRBV5-1 and TRBJ1-2, with 10 bases fitting TRBD1. After removal of 4 bases from V and 7 bases from J, the junction contained 4 bases not matched to a gene. Per the germline V gene, CDR1 is SGHRS and CDR2 is YFSETQ. CDR3 size: 13 residues. CDR3 DNA sequence: TGCGCCAGCAGCGCCGGACAGGGGGGTGGCTACACCTTC. Protein product: CASSAGQGGGYTF.

The rearrangement uses TRBV9 and TRBJ2-3, with 7 bases lining up with TRBD2. Losses at the gene ends were 0 bases for V and 4 bases for J; bases not matched to a gene: 14. This CDR3 is built from 18 residues. Per the germline V gene, CDR1 is SGDLS and CDR2 is YYNGEE. CDR3 sequence reads: CASSVVGAGRTPPDTQYF. The CDR3 region has the DNA TGTGCCAGCAGCGTAGTTGGTGCCGGGAGGACCCCCCCAGATACGCAGTATTTT.

The chain employs TRBV7-2 and TRBJ1-3; D gene unclear. Trimming took 5 bases from V and 4 from J, leaving 9 bases between them. The CDR3 has 13 residues. CDR1 SGHTA and CDR2 FQGNSA come from the germline V gene. CDR3 amino acids: CASSTSGGNTIYF. CDR3 in DNA: TGTGCCAGCAGCACAAGCGGCGGAAACACCATATATTTT.

This clone was seen a single time. The gene calls are TRBV28 and TRBJ2-7; the match to TRBD2 covers 9 bases. The length of the CDR3 is 16 residues. Per the germline V gene, CDR1 is MDHEN and CDR2 is SYDVKM. Germline trimming cut 2 bases from V and 3 bases from J; bases unmatched to any gene: 8. CDR3 in amino acids: CASSLSRTSVHYEQYF. The DNA for the CDR3 is TGTGCCAGCAGTTTAAGCCGGACTAGCGTCCACTACGAGCAGTACTTC.

This chain joins TRBV6-1 and TRBJ2-3; 8 positions agree with TRBD2. Trimming removed 0 bases from V and 2 bases from J; junction bases left unmatched: 4. Germline CDR1 is MNHNS and CDR2 is SASEGT. There are 16 residues in the CDR3. Here the CDR3 reads CASSEALSGITDTQYF. The CDR3 nucleotides read TGTGCCAGCAGTGAAGCGCTTAGCGGGATCACAGATACGCAGTATTTT.

The genes are TRBV24-1 and TRBJ2-1, with TRBD2 matching 8 bases. Trimming removed 7 bases from V and 0 bases from J; junction bases left unmatched: 1. This CDR3 is built from 14 residues. Per germline, CDR1 KGHDR and CDR2 SFDVKD. The CDR3 nucleotides read TGTGCCACCAGCGGGACTAGCTCCTACAATGAGCAGTTCTTC. Protein: CATSGTSSYNEQFF.

The rearrangement links TRBV11-3 to TRBJ2-3; D remains unclear. There are 15 residues in the CDR3. Germline CDR1 and CDR2: SGHNT and YENEEA. V was shortened by 5 bases and J by 0 bases, with 12 bases between the two germline ends. The CDR3 DNA reads TGTGCCAGCAGCCTCAGGTCTTTTAGCACAGATACGCAGTATTTT. Its protein is CASSLRSFSTDTQYF.

This chain joins TRBV10-3 and TRBJ2-2, with TRBD1 matching 12 bases. This CDR3 region has 16 residues. Unmatched junction bases numbered 4, after V lost 2 bases and J lost 6 bases. Per the germline V gene, CDR1 is ENHRY and CDR2 is SYGVKD. CDR3 sequence reads: CAISEQGQGAPGELFF. The DNA for the CDR3 is TGTGCCATCAGTGAGCAGGGACAGGGGGCGCCCGGGGAGCTGTTTTTT.

A few counts support this clone. This specimen includes other DNA sequences encoding the same CDR3. The chain employs TRBV7-9 and TRBJ2-7; 8 bases fit TRBD2. Trimming took 5 bases from V and 1 from J; bases not matched to a gene: 4. This CDR3 has 14 amino acids. In germline, CDR1 is SEHNR, CDR2 FQNEAQ (reference sequence). The CDR3 sequence: CASSPSGLSYEQYF. The CDR3 bases are TGTGCCAGCAGCCCTAGCGGGTTATCCTACGAGCAGTACTTC. The variable domain in full, with the rest retrieved from reference TRBV7-9 and TRBJ2-7, is DTGVSQNPRHKITKRGQNVTFRCDPISEHNRLYWYRQTLGQGPEFLTYFQNEAQLEKSRLLSDRFSAERPKGSFSTLEIQRTEQGDSAMYLCASSPSGLSYEQYFGPGTRLTVT.

The rearrangement uses TRBV7-9 and TRBJ2-7; D not certain. Germline CDR1 SEHNR, CDR2 FQNEAQ (reference sequence). V shed 11 bases and J shed 6 bases, with 20 bases lying between them. The CDR3 covers 13 residues. CDR3 coding DNA: TGTGCCCACCTCCCCGGGTCCCCCTCCGAGCAGTACTTC. This gives the protein CAHLPGSPSEQYF.

This clone was recorded once. The V and J genes are TRBV28 and TRBJ2-3, with D hard to call. V gave up 7 bases and J gave up 2 bases, with 4 bases separating them. CDR3 length: 11 residues. CDR1 and CDR2 (germline): MDHEN, SYDVKM. In DNA form, the CDR3 reads TGTGCCAGCACCAACACAGATACGCAGTATTTT. Its translation: CASTNTDTQYF.

J is TRBJ2-7 and V is TRBV6-9; TRBD2 matches at 7 bases. Looked up from germline, CDR1 is MNHGY and CDR2 is SVAAGI. Losses at the gene ends were 4 bases for V and 4 bases for J; bases not matched to a gene: 13. This CDR3 contains 16 residues. CDR3: CASSSLGASGVYEQYF. The CDR3, as DNA: TGTGCCAGCAGTTCCCTCGGGGCCAGCGGGGTGTACGAGCAGTACTTC.

The chain recombines TRBV27 with TRBJ2-7; D possibly corresponds to TRBD1 (6 bases). Trimming left V 3 bases short and J 2 bases short, with 17 bases between. Germline V gene lookup returns CDR1 MNHEY and CDR2 SMNVEV (reference sequence). The CDR3 spans 16 residues. CDR3 region: CASSFRGHQTPYEQYF. The CDR3 DNA reads as TGTGCCAGCAGTTTCCGGGGACACCAAACCCCCTACGAGCAGTACTTC.

Turning to this clone: A read error may produce the germline difference seen at one junction end. V is TRBV2 and J is TRBJ1-5; D possibly corresponds to TRBD1 (6 bases). CDR3 size: 14 residues. Per germline, CDR1 SNHLY and CDR2 FYNNEI. CDR3 amino acids: CASREASGVQPQHF. The CDR3 DNA sequence: TGTGCCAGCAGGGAAGCGTCAGGGGTTCAGCCCCAGCATTTT.